This T cell receptor beta chain was identified in a study of blood T cells in healthy people across ages. V lost 4 bases and J lost 3; bases outside the gene matches: 3. The CDR3 consists of 13 residues. The germline gives CDR1 SGDLS, CDR2 YYNGEE. Donors were healthy Caucasian individuals from Russia aged about 6 to 100. A sample-barcoded 5' primer and a J-beta primer mix were used in a second PCR of roughly 7 to 11 cycles. Each TCR beta cDNA got a 12-nucleotide random molecular identifier. Each CDR3 protein gets one entry after TCRdb re-called the 5' RACE reads with MiXCR. Of approximately 1.5 million distinct CDR3 sequences detected, about 35% appear once; the ten largest clones hold approximately 10%.

This receptor was identified in a woman aged 25-40 years in good health. Specimen: blood. The genes are TRBV9 and TRBJ2-5, with 7 nucleotides matching TRBD2. This CDR3 reads CASSMGGEETQYF. The CDR3 bases are TGTGCCAGCAGCATGGGGGGGGAAGAGACCCAGTACTTC. Based on the CDR3 plus reference TRBV9 and TRBJ2-5, the full variable domain is DSGVTQTPKHLITATGQRVTLRCSPRSGDLSVYWYQQSLDQGLQFLIQYYNGEERAKGNILERFSAQQFPDLHSELNLSSLELGDSALYFCASSMGGEETQYFGPGTRLLVL.